A single sample gave rise to the 9 T cell receptor beta chains below, sequenced in a study of lymphopenia after photon versus proton radiotherapy. Here immunoSEQ multiplex PCR was the method, and the copy in TCRdb shows in-frame clones only, minus some. The data contain some 170,000 clones, 75% to 90% of them singletons. The sample in question was peripheral blood, obtained from a patient treated with photon-based radiotherapy. The receptor set was obtained from a man aged 50-60 years with gastric cancer.

The chain links TRBV4-2 to TRBJ2-1, with D possibly being TRBD1 (5 bases). The CDR3 runs to 14 residues. Trimming shortened V by 0 bases and J by 8 bases, and 11 bases separated the two germline ends. Germline V gene lookup returns CDR1 LGHNA and CDR2 YNFKEQ. Here the CDR3 reads CASSQDRQGDEQFF. CDR3 in DNA: TGTGCCAGCAGCCAAGATCGCCAGGGTGATGAGCAGTTCTTC.

The CDR3 spells CASRGQGLCTF. The DNA of the CDR3 is TGTGCCAGCAGAGGACAGGGACTATGCACCTTC. V is TRBV6-5 and J is TRBJ1-2; 8 nucleotides align to TRBD1. Germline V gene sequence: CDR1 MNHEY, CDR2 SVGAGI. The trim removed 6 bases at V and 13 bases at J, leaving 7 bases unmatched. The CDR3 has 11 residues.

The gene calls are TRBV27 and TRBJ2-1; D is possibly TRBD2 (5 bases). Germline V gene sequence: CDR1 MNHEY, CDR2 SMNVEV (reference sequence). The CDR3 loop spans 17 amino acids. Trimming pared 2 bases from V and 1 base from J, leaving 15 bases between. CDR3 sequence (DNA): TGTGCCAGCAGTTTAAACAGCGGTACTTATTCCTACAATGAGCAGTTCTTC. It specifies CASSLNSGTYSYNEQFF.

J is TRBJ1-4 and V is TRBV2; D not resolved. Between the trimmed V and J ends, which lost 7 bases and 4 bases, there was a span of 16 bases. This CDR3 has 15 residues. The germline V gene encodes CDR1 SNHLY and CDR2 FYNNEI. The CDR3 is CASIPTGAINEKLFF. The CDR3 DNA reads TGTGCCAGCATCCCTACGGGAGCTATTAATGAAAAACTGTTTTTT.

The V gene is TRBV13, the J gene TRBJ1-1; D unresolved. Germline-derived CDR1 and CDR2 are PRHDT and FYEKMQ (reference sequence). The CDR3 covers 13 residues. V gave up 5 bases and J gave up 4 bases, with 11 bases separating them. CDR3: CASSRGLITEAFF. CDR3 bases: TGTGCCAGCAGCCGCGGACTCATCACTGAAGCTTTCTTT.

The V and J genes are TRBV6-5 and TRBJ1-4; TRBD1 is a possible D gene (5 bases). Trimming pared 2 bases from V and 8 bases from J, leaving 9 bases between. CDR3 length: 13 amino acids. The germline CDR1 and CDR2 sequences are MNHEY and SVGAGI. The CDR3, as DNA: TGTGCCAGCAGTTACAGGGGTGAGGAAAAACTGTTTTTT. It codes for CASSYRGEEKLFF.

This clone was detected once. The chain links TRBV21-1 to TRBJ2-7; the table's D call of TRBD1 was not tested on the DNA. TRBV21-1 is a listed pseudogene. The CDR3 length is 13 residues. The DNA for the CDR3 is TGTGCCAGCAGCTCACACCCACCGCACGAGCAGTACTTC. This codes for CASSSHPPHEQYF.

This chain links TRBV10-3 with TRBJ2-1; no clear D gene. This CDR3 is built from 14 residues. V lost 10 bases and J 5 bases, leaving 18 bases between the germline ends. Germline V gene data show CDR1 as ENHRY and CDR2 as SYGVKD. CDR3 in DNA: TGTGCCACCTGGTCCCCGGCGGAAAACAATGAGCAGTTCTTC. This encodes CATWSPAENNEQFF.

The CDR3 region is CASSLVAGAYHGYTF. CDR3 DNA: TGTGCCAGCAGCTTGGTTGCGGGGGCGTATCATGGCTACACCTTC. The chain recombines TRBV5-4 with TRBJ1-2; tentative D call: TRBD1 (6 bases). The CDR3 runs 15 residues. Germline lookup yields CDR1 SGHNT and CDR2 YYREEE (reference sequence). Trimming shortened V by 0 bases and J by 6 bases, and 15 bases separated the two germline ends.